Given below is one T cell receptor beta chain in context. Its antigen is unidentified. This record belongs to a study of T cell responses to AZD1222 COVID-19 vaccine. Study-level points and caveats: Females outnumbered males among donors, who were mostly white British; clonal diversity was possibly underestimated. When two AZD1222 doses had been given, Spike-specific TCR breadth and depth rose.

Repertoires were generated with immunoSEQ multiplex PCR, while TCRdb's copy carries only in-frame clones and drops some. The top ten clones hold about 5.7% of a sample with tens of thousands of clones, approximately 90% of them seen once. The TCR was taken from an adult who received the AZD1222 COVID-19 vaccine. The source material was peripheral blood, sampled 28 days after the second AZD1222 dose.

In nucleotides, the CDR3 is TGCAGCGTTGGAGAAAACTCTGGAAACACCATATATTTT. Translation gives CSVGENSGNTIYF. The chain uses TRBV29-1 and TRBJ1-3; no clear D. The CDR3 has 13 residues. V shed 4 bases and J shed 0 bases, with 7 bases lying between them. Per germline, CDR1 SQVTM and CDR2 ANQGSEA. Full variable domain (outside the CDR3, taken from reference TRBV29-1 and TRBJ1-3): SAVISQKPSRDICQRGTSLTIQCQVDSQVTMMFWYRQQPGQSLTLIATANQGSEATYESGFVIDKFPISRPNLTFSTLTVSNMSPEDSSIYLCSVGENSGNTIYFGEGSWLTVV.